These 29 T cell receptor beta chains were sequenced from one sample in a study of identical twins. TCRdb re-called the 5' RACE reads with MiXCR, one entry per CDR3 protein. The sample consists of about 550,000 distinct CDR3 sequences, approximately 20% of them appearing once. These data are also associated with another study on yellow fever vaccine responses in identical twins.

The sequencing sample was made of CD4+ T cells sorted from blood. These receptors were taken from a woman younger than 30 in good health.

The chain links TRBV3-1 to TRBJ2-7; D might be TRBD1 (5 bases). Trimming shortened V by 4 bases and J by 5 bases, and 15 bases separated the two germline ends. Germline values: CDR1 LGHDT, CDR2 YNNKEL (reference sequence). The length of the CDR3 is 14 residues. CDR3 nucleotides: TGTGCCAGCAGCCGATGGTCCAGGGTCCACGAGCAGTACTTC. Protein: CASSRWSRVHEQYF.

This CDR3 reads CASSFGGWDQPQHF. In DNA form, the CDR3 reads TGCGCCAGCAGCTTCGGGGGATGGGATCAGCCCCAGCATTTT. The chain joins TRBV5-1 to TRBJ1-5; the D gene is possibly TRBD1 (5 bases). The CDR3 extends over 14 amino acids. The ends were cut back, 2 bases at V and 5 bases at J, with 11 bases in the middle. Germline lookup yields CDR1 SGHRS and CDR2 YFSETQ.

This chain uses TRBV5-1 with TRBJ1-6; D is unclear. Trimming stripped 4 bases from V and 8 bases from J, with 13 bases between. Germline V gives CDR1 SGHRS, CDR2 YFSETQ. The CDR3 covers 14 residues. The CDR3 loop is CASSPRGEDSPLHF. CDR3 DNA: TGCGCCAGCAGCCCCCGTGGGGAGGATTCACCCCTCCACTTT.

CDR3 coding DNA: TGCGCCAGCAGTCAATGGAAGGTTGACTACGAGCAGTACGTC. It yields the protein CASSQWKVDYEQYV. V gene TRBV23-1 combines with J gene TRBJ2-7; D is ambiguous. TRBV23-1 is treated as an ORF (open reading frame) with a function not yet certain. Deletions cut 1 base from V and 3 bases from J, with 10 bases between. This CDR3 contains 14 residues.

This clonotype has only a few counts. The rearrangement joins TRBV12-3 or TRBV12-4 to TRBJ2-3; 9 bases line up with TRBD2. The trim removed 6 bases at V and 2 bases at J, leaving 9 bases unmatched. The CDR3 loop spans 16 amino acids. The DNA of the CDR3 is TGTGCCAGCAGCCGAATGACTAGCGGTTACACAGATACGCAGTATTTT. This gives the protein CASSRMTSGYTDTQYF.

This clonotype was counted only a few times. The CDR3 region has the DNA TGTGCCAGCAGCTACTCCCCCGGGACACAGAACACTGAAGCTTTCTTT. The encoded protein is CASSYSPGTQNTEAFF. The V and J genes are TRBV7-9 and TRBJ1-1, with D perhaps TRBD1 (6 bases). Germline-derived CDR1 and CDR2 are SEHNR and FQNEAQ (reference sequence). The V and J ends lost 4 bases and 1 base respectively, with 16 bases between them. The CDR3 totals 16 residues.

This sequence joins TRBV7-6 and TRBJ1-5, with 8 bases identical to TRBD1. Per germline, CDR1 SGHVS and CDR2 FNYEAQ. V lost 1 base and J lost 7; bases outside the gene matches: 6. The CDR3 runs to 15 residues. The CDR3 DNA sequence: TGTGCCAGCAGCTTAGTCCAGGGGGCAGAGCAGCCCCAGCATTTT. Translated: CASSLVQGAEQPQHF.

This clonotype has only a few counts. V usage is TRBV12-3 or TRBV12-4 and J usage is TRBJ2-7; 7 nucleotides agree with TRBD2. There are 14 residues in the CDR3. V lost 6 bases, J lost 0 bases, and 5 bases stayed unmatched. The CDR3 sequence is CASRGRGISYEQYF. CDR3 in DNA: TGTGCCAGCAGGGGGCGGGGGATCTCCTACGAGCAGTACTTC.

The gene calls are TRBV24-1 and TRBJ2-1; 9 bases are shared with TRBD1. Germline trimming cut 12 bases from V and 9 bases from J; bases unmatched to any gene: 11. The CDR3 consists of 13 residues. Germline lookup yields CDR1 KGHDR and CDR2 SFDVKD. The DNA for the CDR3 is TGTGCCGTCACAGGGGGCGTCTTTAGTGAGCAGTTCTTC. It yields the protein CAVTGGVFSEQFF.

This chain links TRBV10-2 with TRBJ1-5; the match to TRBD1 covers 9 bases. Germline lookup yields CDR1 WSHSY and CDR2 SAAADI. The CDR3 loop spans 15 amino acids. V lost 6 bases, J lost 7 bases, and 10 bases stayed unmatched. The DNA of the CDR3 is TGCGCCAGCAGCGGGACAGGGATCAAGGGCCAGCCCCAGCATTTT. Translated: CASSGTGIKGQPQHF.

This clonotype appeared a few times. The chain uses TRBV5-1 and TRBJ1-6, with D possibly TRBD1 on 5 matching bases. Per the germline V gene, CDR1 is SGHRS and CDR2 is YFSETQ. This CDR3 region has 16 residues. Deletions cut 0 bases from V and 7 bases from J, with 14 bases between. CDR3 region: CASSLGDPAPNSPLHF. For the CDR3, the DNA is TGCGCCAGCAGCTTGGGGGACCCGGCGCCAAATTCACCCCTCCACTTT.

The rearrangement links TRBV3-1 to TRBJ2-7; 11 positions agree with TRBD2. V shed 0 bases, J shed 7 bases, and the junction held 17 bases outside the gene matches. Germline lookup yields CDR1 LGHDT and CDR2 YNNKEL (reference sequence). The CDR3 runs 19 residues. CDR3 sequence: CASSQDLFVTSGNSGEQYF. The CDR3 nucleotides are TGTGCCAGCAGCCAAGATCTTTTCGTGACTAGCGGGAACTCGGGAGAGCAGTACTTC.

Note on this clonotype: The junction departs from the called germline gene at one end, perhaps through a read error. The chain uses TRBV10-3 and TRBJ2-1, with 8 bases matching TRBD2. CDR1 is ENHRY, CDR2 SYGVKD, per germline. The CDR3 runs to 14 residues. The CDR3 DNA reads TGTGCCATCAGTGAGTTAAAGCGGGAGAGCGGACCCCTCTTC. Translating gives CAISELKRESGPLF.

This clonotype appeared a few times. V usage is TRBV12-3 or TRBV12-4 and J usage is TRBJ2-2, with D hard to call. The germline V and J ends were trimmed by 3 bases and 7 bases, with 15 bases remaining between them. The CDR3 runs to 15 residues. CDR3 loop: CASSFISPPVGELFF. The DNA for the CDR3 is TGTGCCAGCAGTTTCATTAGCCCTCCGGTCGGGGAGCTGTTTTTT.

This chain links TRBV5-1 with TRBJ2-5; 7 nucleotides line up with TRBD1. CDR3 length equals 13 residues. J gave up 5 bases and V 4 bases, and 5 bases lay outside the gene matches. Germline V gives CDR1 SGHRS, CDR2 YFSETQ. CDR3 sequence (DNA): TGCGCCAGCAGCGCGCACAGGGGTGAGACCCAGTACTTC. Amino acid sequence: CASSAHRGETQYF. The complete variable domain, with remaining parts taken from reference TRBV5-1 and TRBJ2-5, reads KAGVTQTPRYLIKTRGQQVTLSCSPISGHRSVSWYQQTPGQGLQFLFEYFSETQRNKGNFPGRFSGRQFSNSRSEMNVSTLELGDSALYLCASSAHRGETQYFGPGTRLLVL.

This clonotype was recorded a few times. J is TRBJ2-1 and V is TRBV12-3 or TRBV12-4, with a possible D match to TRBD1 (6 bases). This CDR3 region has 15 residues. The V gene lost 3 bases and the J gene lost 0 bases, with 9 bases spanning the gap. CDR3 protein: CASSLDSTSYNEQFF. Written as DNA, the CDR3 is TGTGCCAGCAGTTTGGACAGCACCTCCTACAATGAGCAGTTCTTC.

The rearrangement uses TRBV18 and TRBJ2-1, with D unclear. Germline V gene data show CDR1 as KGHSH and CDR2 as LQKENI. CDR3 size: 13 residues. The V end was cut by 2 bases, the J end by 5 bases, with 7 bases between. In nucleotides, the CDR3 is TGTGCCAGCTCACCAGTCTCGCACAATGAGCAGTTCTTC. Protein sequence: CASSPVSHNEQFF.

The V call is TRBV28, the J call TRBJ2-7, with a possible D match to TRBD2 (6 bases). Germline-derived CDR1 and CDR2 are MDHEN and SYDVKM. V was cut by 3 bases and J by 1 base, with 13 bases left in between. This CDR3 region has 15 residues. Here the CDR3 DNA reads TGTGCCAGCAGTTTCGCGGGGACCCAGTCCTACGAGCAGTACTTC. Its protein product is CASSFAGTQSYEQYF.

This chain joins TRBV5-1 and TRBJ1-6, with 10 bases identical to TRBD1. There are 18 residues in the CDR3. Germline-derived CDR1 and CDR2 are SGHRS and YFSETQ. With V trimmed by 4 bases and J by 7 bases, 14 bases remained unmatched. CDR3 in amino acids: CASSPYITDRGLNSPLHF. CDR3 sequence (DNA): TGCGCCAGCAGCCCCTACATAACGGACAGGGGGTTGAATTCACCCCTCCACTTT.

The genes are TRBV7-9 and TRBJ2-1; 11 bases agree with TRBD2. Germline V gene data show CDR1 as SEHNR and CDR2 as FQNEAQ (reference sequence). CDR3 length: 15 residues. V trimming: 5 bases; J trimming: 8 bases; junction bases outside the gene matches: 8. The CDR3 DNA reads TGTGCCAGCAGCGGGGGACTAGCGGTATTCGATGAGCAGTTCTTC. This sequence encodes CASSGGLAVFDEQFF. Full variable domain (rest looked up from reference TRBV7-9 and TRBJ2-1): DTGVSQNPRHKITKRGQNVTFRCDPISEHNRLYWYRQTLGQGPEFLTYFQNEAQLEKSRLLSDRFSAERPKGSFSTLEIQRTEQGDSAMYLCASSGGLAVFDEQFFGPGTRLTVL.

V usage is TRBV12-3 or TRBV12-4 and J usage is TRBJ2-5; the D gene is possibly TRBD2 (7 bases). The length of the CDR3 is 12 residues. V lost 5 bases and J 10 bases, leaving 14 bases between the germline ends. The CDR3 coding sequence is TGTGCCAGCAGTAGGGGGACTACTGACCAGTACTTC. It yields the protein CASSRGTTDQYF.

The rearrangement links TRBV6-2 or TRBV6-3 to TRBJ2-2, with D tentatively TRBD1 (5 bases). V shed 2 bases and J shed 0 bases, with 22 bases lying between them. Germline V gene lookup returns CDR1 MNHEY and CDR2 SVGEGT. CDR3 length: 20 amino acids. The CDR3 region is CASSYGIKKGKGPNTGELFF. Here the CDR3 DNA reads TGTGCCAGCAGTTACGGGATTAAGAAGGGGAAGGGGCCGAACACCGGGGAGCTGTTTTTT.

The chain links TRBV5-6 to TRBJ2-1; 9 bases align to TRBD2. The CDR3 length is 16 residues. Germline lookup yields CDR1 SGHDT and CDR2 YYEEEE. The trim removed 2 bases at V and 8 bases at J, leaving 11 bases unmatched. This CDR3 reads CASSFRGTSPYYEQFF. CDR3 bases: TGTGCCAGCAGCTTCAGAGGGACTAGCCCTTACTATGAGCAGTTCTTC. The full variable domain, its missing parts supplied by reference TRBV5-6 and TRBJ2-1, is DAGVTQSPTHLIKTRGQQVTLRCSPKSGHDTVSWYQQALGQGPQFIFQYYEEEERQRGNFPDRFSGHQFPNYSSELNVNALLLGDSALYLCASSFRGTSPYYEQFFGPGTRLTVL.

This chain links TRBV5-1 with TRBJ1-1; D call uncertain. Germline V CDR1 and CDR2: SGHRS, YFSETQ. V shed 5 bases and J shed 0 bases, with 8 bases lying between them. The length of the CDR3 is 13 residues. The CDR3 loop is CASRRGLNTEAFF. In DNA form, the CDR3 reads TGCGCCAGCAGGAGAGGTCTGAACACTGAAGCTTTCTTT.

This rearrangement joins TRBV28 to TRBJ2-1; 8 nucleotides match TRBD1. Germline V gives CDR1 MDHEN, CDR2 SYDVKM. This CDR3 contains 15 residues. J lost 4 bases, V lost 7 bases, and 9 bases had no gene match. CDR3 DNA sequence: TGTGCCAGCAATCCGACAGGGGAGAGGTACAATGAGCAGTTCTTC. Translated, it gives CASNPTGERYNEQFF.

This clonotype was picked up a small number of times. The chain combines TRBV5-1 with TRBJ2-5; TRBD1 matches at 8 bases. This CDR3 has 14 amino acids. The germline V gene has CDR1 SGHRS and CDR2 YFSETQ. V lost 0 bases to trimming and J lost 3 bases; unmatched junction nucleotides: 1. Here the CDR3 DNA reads TGCGCCAGCAGCTTGGCACAGGGGGAAGAGACCCAGTACTTC. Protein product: CASSLAQGEETQYF.

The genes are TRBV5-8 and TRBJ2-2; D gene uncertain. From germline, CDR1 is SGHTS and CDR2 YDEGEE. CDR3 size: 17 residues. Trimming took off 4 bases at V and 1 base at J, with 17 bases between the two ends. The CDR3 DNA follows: TGTGCCAGCAGCCACCCGTGGAGTGGGGTGAACACCGGGGAGCTGTTTTTT. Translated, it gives CASSHPWSGVNTGELFF.

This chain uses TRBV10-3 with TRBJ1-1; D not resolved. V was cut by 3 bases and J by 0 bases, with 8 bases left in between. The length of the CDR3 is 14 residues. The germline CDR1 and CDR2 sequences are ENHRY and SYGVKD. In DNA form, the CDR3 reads TGTGCCATCAGTGATGGCCGACTGAACACTGAAGCTTTCTTT. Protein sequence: CAISDGRLNTEAFF.

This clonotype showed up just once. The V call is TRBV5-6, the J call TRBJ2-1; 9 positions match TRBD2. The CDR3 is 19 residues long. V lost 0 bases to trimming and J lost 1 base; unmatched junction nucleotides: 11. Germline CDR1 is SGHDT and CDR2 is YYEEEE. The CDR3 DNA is TGTGCCAGCAGCTTGGCCGGAGCGGCTAGCGGGACTTCCTACAATGAGCAGTTCTTC. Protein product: CASSLAGAASGTSYNEQFF.